This T cell receptor (beta chain) appears in the sequencing data of a study of blood T cell repertoires in COVID-19. Libraries were prepared by immunoSEQ multiplex PCR; TCRdb keeps only in-frame clonotypes and omits some of them. The sample includes about 130,000 clones, about 80% seen only once; the top ten take approximately 8.7%. Germline loops: CDR1 KGHDR, CDR2 SFDVKD. This CDR3 is 15 amino acids long. Trimming took 2 bases from V and 5 from J, leaving 11 bases between them. The gene calls are TRBV24-1 and TRBJ2-2; D possibly corresponds to TRBD1 (6 bases). The source is a man in his forties with active or convalescent COVID-19. The source material was peripheral blood. The CDR3 sequence is CATSDSGHLTGELFF. The CDR3 bases are TGTGCCACCAGTGATTCGGGACATCTAACCGGGGAGCTGTTTTTT.